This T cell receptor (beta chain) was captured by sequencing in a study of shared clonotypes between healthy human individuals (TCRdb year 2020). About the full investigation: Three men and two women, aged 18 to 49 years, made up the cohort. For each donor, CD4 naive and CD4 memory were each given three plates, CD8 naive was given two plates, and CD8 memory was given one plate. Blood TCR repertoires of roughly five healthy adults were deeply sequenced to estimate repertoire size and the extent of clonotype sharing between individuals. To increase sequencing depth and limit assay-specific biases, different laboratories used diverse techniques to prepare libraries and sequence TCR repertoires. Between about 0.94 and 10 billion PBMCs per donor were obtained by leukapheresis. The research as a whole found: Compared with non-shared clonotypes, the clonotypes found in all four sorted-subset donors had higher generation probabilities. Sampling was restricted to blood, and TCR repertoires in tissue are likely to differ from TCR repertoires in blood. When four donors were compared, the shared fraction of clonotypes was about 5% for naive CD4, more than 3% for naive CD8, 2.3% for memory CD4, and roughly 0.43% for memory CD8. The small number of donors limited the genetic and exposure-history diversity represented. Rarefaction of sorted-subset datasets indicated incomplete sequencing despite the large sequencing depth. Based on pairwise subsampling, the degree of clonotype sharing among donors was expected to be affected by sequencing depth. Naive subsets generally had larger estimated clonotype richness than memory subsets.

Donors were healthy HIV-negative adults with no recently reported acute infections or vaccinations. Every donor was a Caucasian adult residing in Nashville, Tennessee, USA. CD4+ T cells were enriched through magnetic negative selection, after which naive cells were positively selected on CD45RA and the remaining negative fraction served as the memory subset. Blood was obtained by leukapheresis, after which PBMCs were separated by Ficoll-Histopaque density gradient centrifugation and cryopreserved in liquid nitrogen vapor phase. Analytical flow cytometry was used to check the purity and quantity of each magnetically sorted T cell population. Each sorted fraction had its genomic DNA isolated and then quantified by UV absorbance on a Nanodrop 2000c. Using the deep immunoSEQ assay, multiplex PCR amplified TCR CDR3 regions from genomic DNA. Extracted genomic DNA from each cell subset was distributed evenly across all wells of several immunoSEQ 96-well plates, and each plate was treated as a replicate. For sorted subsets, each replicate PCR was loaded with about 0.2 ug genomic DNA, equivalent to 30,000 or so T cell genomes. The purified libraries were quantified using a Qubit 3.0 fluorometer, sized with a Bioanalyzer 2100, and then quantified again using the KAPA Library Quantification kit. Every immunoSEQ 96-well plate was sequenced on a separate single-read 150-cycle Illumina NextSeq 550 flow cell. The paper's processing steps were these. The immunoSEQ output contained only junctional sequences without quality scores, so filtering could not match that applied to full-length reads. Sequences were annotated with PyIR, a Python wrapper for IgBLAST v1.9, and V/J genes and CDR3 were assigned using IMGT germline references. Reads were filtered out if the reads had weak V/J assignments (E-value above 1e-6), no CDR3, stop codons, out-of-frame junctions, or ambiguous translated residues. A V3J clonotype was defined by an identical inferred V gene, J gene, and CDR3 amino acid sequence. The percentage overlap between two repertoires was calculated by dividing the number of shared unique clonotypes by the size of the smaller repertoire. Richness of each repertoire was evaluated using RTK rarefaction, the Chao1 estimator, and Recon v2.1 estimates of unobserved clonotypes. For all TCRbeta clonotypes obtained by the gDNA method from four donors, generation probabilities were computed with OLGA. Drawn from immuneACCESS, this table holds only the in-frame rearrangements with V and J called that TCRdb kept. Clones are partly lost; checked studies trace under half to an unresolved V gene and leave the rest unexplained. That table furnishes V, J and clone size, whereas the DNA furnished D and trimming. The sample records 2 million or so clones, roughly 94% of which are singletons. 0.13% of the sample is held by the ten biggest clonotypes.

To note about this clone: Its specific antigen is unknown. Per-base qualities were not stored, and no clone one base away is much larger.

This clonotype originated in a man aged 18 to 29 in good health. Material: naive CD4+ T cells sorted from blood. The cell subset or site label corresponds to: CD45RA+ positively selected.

The CDR3 corresponds to CAISVRGLGYTF. Here is the DNA: TGTGCCATCAGTGTCAGGGGGCTGGGCTACACCTTC. This receptor chain uses TRBV10-3 and TRBJ1-2, with 8 middle bases fitting TRBD1. The CDR3 goes from the cysteine to the phenylalanine over 12 residues. Only the CDR3 region is kept as DNA, spanning 36 bases read in frame from base 1. Trimming accounts for 4 bases at V and 8 bases at J, while the number of junction bases matched to no gene is 3. CDR1 and CDR2 are drawn from the germline V gene: ENHRY, SYGVKD.